This TCR beta chain was retrieved from a study of Tregs in tolerant kidney transplant recipients. Broader study findings: Nucleotide sequences could not be compared across some patients' samples due to primer changes. The most relevant donor-specific Treg TCRbeta repertoire apparently came from expansion with activated donor B cells. Findings come from small patient numbers and require larger validation.

Of note for this clone: Its antigen is unknown.

Repertoires were generated with immunoSEQ multiplex PCR, while TCRdb's copy carries only in-frame clones and drops some. The profile shows tens of thousands of clones, approximately 91% of them singletons. V was cut by 3 bases and J by 4 bases, with 18 bases left in between. Germline V lookup: CDR1 SGHAT, CDR2 FQNNGV. The CDR3 covers 16 residues. The specimen was CD4+ T cells from blood, collected before the transplant. The receptor comes from a human donor who received a combined kidney and bone marrow transplant. The rearrangement uses TRBV11-2 and TRBJ1-2, with D perhaps TRBD1 (6 bases). The CDR3 protein is CASSLDNKGGGYGYTF. In nucleotides, the CDR3 is TGTGCCAGCAGCTTGGACAATAAGGGAGGGGGCTATGGCTACACCTTC.